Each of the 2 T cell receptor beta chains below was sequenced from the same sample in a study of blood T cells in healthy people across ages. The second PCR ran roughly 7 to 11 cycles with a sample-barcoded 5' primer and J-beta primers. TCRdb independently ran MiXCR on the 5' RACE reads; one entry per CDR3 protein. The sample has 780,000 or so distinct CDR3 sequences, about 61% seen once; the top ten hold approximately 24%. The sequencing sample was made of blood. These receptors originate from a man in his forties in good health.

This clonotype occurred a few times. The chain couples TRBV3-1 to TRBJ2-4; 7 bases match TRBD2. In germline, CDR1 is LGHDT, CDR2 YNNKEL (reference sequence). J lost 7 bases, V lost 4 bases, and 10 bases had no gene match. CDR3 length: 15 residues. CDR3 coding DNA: TGTGCCAGCAGCCCTCAAGGCGGGGGAGGGAACATTCAGTACTTC. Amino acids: CASSPQGGGGNIQYF.

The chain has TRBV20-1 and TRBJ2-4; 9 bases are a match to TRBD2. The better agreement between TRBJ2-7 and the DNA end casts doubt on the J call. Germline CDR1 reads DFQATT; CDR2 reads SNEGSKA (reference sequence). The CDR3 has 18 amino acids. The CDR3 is CSARGTASGTTKGYEQYF. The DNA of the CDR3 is TGCAGTGCTAGGGGCACGGCTAGCGGGACCACTAAGGGGTACGAGCAGTACTTC.